A selection of T cell receptor beta chains follows, all from one sample in a study of TIL therapy for anti-PD-1-resistant metastatic lung cancer. The table came from immunoSEQ multiplex PCR; TCRdb's copy has only in-frame clones and leaves some out. The data contain about 46,000 clones, 65% to 90% of them seen just once; the ten biggest clones take up approximately 5%. This sample comprised blood, obtained at baseline. Receptor source: a person aged 25-85 years with non-small cell lung cancer. The CDR3 runs from the conserved cysteine through the conserved F or W. The order of the fields is J gene, V gene, CDR3 protein.

TRBJ2-7 | TRBV19 | CASSIQDRSSYEQYF
TRBJ2-3 | TRBV28 | CASSSGTILTDTQYF
TRBJ1-5 | TRBV6-5 | CASSYWQVYSNQPQHF
TRBJ2-3 | TRBV28 | CASSSSGFTDTQYF
TRBJ2-7 | TRBV7-2 | CASSPRAGYEQYF
TRBJ2-4 | TRBV3-1/TRBV3-2 | CASSLDSLAKNIQYF
TRBJ2-3 | TRBV20-1 | CSASSLAGTDTQYF
TRBJ2-5 | TRBV6-2/TRBV6-3 | CASSGLAGGMETQYF
TRBJ2-1 | TRBV27 | CASSLWGISEQFF
TRBJ2-7 | TRBV5-6 | CASSLVSGRLSGYEQYF
TRBJ2-2 | TRBV6-2/TRBV6-3 | CASSPVRGGTTTGELFF
TRBJ2-7 | TRBV9 | CASSVDQGTYEQYF
TRBJ1-2 | TRBV30 | CAWEPAGPRYGYTF
TRBJ2-7 | TRBV29-1 | CSAAHQYEQYF
TRBJ2-2 | TRBV7-3 | CASSFSAGGTGELFF
TRBJ2-2 | TRBV30 | CAWSGGLAGSGELFF
TRBJ2-1 | TRBV27 | CASSPGIYTYNEQFF
TRBJ2-6 | TRBV3-1/TRBV3-2 | CASSPGRVRGANVLTF
TRBJ2-2 | TRBV11-2 | CASSFRPGQGDTNTGELFF
TRBJ2-2 | TRBV11-2 | CASSFTRTSGNAGELFF